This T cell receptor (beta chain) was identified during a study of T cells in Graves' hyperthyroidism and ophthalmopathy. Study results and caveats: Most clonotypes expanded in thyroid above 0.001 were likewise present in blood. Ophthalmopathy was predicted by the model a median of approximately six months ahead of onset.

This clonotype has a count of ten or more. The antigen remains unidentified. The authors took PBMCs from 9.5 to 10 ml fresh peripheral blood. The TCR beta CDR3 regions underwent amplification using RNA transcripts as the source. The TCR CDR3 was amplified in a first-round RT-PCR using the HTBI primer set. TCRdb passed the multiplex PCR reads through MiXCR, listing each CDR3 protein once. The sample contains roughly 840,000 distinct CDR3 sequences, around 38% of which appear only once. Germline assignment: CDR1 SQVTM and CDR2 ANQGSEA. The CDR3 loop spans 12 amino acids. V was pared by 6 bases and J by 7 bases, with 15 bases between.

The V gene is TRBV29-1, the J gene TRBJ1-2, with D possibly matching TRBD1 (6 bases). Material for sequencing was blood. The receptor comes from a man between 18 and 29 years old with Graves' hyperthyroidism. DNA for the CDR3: TGCAGCGTGGATGGGACACCAACTGGCTACACCTTC. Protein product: CSVDGTPTGYTF.